This T cell receptor (beta chain) was sequenced for a study of blood T cells in healthy people across ages. On the study more broadly: Template switching picked up about one barcoded beta molecule for each two T cells.

Whole-study results and caveats: With age, beta diversity per million T cells declined roughly linearly, significantly by 40 to 50.

This clonotype has just a few counts. Its antigen is as yet unknown. Then a second PCR, running about 6 to 12 cycles, was carried out with a sample-barcoded 5' primer and a J-beta primer mix. Each cDNA molecule carried a tag from a template-switch adaptor that contained 12 random nucleotides. Each CDR3 protein gets one entry after TCRdb re-called the 5' RACE reads with MiXCR. The repertoire holds roughly 800,000 distinct CDR3 sequences, 58% seen once, with approximately 21% in the top ten. The specimen sequenced was blood. The receptor was isolated from a man aged 30-40 years in good health.

For the CDR3, the DNA is TGCAGTGCTATCGGGGGGGGACCAGATACGCAGTATTTT. Translated, it gives CSAIGGGPDTQYF. This sequence joins TRBV20-1 and TRBJ2-3; TRBD2 agrees at 8 bases. Germline values: CDR1 DFQATT, CDR2 SNEGSKA (reference sequence). This CDR3 is built from 13 residues. J was trimmed by 4 bases and V by 4 bases; bases with no gene match: 4.